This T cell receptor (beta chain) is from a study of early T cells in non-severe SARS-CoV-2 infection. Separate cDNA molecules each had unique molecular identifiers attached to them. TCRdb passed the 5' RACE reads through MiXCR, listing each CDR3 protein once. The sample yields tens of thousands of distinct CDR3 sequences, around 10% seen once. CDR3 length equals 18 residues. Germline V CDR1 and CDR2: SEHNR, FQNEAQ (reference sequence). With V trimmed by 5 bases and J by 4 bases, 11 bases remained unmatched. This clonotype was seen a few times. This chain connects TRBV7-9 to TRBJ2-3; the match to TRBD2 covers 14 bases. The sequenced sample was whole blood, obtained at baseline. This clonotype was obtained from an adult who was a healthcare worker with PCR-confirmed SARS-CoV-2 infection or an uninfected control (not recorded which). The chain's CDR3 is CASSEPGLAGAWSDTQYF. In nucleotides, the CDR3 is TGTGCCAGCAGCGAGCCGGGACTAGCGGGGGCGTGGTCAGATACGCAGTATTTT. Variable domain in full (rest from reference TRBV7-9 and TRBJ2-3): DTGVSQNPRHKITKRGQNVTFRCDPISEHNRLYWYRQTLGQGPEFLTYFQNEAQLEKSRLLSDRFSAERPKGSFSTLEIQRTEQGDSAMYLCASSEPGLAGAWSDTQYFGPGTRLTVL.